A single sample is the source of the 7 T cell receptor beta chains below, sequenced in a study of OX40 agonist ivuxolimab in advanced cancers. The library was produced with the immunoSEQ multiplex PCR assay. Not all clones reach the TCRdb copy of this immuneACCESS table, which keeps in-frame sequences only. Checked studies attribute under half of the gap to unresolved V genes and leave the rest unexplained. The sample has around 29,000 clones on record, roughly 86% of them singletons. The ten largest clones add up to roughly 19% of the sample. The source material was CD4+ or CD8+ T cells sorted from blood, sampled in a trial of the OX40 agonist ivuxolimab. Receptors were obtained from an adult with an advanced solid tumor such as melanoma, head and neck, liver or kidney cancer.

The chain uses TRBV4-1 and TRBJ2-1; 11 nucleotides align to TRBD1. There are 16 residues in the CDR3. Germline values: CDR1 MGHRA, CDR2 YSYEKL. Unmatched junction bases numbered 6, after V lost 1 base and J lost 7 bases. The CDR3 bases are TGCGCCAGCAGCCAAGGGGGACAGGGGGTTGGTAATGAGCAGTTCTTC. Its protein product is CASSQGGQGVGNEQFF.

The chain uses TRBV29-1 and TRBJ2-7; D is unclear. The length of the CDR3 is 14 residues. Trimming took off 0 bases at V and 3 bases at J, with 12 bases between the two ends. Looked up from germline, CDR1 is SQVTM and CDR2 is ANQGSEA. CDR3 sequence: CSVEDPGRNYEQYF. The CDR3 DNA sequence: TGCAGCGTTGAAGATCCCGGCAGAAACTACGAGCAGTACTTC.

This clone has just one count. This chain connects TRBV30 to TRBJ1-1; D may be TRBD1 (5 bases). Germline V gene sequence: CDR1 GTSNPN, CDR2 SVGIG (reference sequence). This CDR3 region has 14 residues. V was clipped by 4 bases and J by 6 bases, with 18 bases between them. The CDR3 DNA follows: TGTGCCTGGACTTGGGACTCGAAGGTCGCTGAAGCTTTCTTT. This gives the protein CAWTWDSKVAEAFF.

This rearrangement joins TRBV7-2 to TRBJ2-2; tentatively, D is TRBD2 (5 bases). CDR1 and CDR2 from the germline V gene are SGHTA and FQGNSA. V was pared by 2 bases and J by 7 bases, with 14 bases between. The CDR3 loop spans 15 amino acids. CDR3 residues: CASSLRGQEDGELFF. CDR3 nucleotides: TGTGCCAGCAGCTTACGCGGCCAGGAGGACGGGGAGCTGTTTTTT.

The CDR3, as DNA: TGTGCCAGCAGTGAAAGTTGGGGGAACACTGAAGCTTTCTTT. Its translation is CASSESWGNTEAFF. The chain employs TRBV6-1 and TRBJ1-1; D gene uncertain. V lost 2 bases to trimming and J lost 1 base, with 8 bases between them. This CDR3 has 14 amino acids. Germline CDR1 and CDR2: MNHNS and SASEGT.

The chain couples TRBV29-1 to TRBJ2-7; D perhaps matches TRBD1 (5 bases). The CDR3 has 12 amino acids. Germline-derived CDR1 and CDR2 are SQVTM and ANQGSEA. Trimming took 3 bases from V and 3 from J, leaving 9 bases between them. The CDR3 spells CSVEWQGYEQYF. Written as DNA, the CDR3 is TGCAGCGTTGAGTGGCAGGGCTACGAGCAGTACTTC.

This clone was counted between two and nine times. CDR3 region: CASRRTSANPRDEQFF. In nucleotides, the CDR3 is TGTGCCAGTAGGAGGACTAGCGCTAACCCGCGGGATGAGCAGTTCTTC. V usage is TRBV19 and J usage is TRBJ2-1; 9 nucleotides match TRBD2. V lost 6 bases to trimming and J lost 8 bases; unmatched junction nucleotides: 14. This CDR3 contains 16 residues. CDR1 LNHDA and CDR2 SQIVND come from the germline V gene (reference sequence).